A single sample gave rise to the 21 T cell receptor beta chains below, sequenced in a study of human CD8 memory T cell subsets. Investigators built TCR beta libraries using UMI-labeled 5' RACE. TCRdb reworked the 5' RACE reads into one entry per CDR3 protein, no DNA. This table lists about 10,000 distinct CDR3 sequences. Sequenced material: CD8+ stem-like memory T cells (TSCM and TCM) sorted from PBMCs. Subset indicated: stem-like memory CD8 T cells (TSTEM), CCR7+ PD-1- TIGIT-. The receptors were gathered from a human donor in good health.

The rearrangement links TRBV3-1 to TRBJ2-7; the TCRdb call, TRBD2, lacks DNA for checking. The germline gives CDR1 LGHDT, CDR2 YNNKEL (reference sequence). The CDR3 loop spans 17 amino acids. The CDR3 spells CASSQGITAGVTHEQYF.

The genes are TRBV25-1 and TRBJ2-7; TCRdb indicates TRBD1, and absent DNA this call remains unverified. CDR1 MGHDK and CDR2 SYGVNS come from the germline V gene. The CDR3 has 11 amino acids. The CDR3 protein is CASGTAYEQYF.

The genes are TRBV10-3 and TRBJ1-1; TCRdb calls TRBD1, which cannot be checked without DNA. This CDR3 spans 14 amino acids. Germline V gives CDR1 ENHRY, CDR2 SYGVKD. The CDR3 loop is CAIREGTGDTEAFF.

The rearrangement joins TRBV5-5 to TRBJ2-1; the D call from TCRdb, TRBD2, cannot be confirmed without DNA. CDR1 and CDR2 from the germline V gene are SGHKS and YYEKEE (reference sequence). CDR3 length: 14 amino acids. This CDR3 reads CASSPGPNAYEQFF.

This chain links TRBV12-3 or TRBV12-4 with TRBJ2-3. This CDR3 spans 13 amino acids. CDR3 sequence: CASSFGEPDTQYF.

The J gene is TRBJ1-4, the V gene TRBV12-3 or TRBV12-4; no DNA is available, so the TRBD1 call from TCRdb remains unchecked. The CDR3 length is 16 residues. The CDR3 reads CASSLIPGQSGEKLFF.

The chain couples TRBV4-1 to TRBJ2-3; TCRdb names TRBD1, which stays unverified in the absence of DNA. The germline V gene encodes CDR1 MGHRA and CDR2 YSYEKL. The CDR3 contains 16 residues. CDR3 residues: CASSQSATGVTDTQYF.

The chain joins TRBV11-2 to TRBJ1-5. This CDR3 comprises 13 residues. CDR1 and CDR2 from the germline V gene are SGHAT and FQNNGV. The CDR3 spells CASSLGYGQPQHF.

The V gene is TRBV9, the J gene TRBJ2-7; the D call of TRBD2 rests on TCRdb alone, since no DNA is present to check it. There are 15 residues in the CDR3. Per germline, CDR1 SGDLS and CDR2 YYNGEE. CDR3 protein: CASSPDPEPAYEQYF.

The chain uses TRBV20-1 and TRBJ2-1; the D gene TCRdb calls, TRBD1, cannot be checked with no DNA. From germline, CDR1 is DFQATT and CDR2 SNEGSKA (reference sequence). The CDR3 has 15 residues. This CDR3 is CSARDFGTGSNEQFF.

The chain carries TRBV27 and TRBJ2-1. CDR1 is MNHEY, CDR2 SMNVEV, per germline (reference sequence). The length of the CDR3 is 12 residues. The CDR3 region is CASSLVSNEQFF.

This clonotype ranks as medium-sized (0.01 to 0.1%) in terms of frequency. CDR3 loop: CASSSGGTGGASYEQYF. The V call is TRBV28, the J call TRBJ2-7; TCRdb gives TRBD1 as the D gene, but with no DNA this cannot be confirmed. CDR1 is MDHEN, CDR2 SYDVKM, per germline. CDR3 length: 17 residues.

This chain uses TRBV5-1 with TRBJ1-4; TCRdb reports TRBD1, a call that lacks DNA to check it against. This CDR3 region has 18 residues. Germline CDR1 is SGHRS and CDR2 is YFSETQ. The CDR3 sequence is CASSGGQGIPSTNEKLFF.

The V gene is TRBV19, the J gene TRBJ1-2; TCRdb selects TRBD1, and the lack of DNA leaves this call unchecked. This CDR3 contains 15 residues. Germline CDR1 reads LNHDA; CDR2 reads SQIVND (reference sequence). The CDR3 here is CASRTHPQGFYGYTF.

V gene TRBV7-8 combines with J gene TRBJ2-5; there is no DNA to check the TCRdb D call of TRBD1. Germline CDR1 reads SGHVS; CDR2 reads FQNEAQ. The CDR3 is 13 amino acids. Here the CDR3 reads CASSSQGSETQYF.

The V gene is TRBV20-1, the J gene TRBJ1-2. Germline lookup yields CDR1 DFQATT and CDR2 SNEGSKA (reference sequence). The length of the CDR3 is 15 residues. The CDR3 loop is CSAPPGDTQAPGYTF.

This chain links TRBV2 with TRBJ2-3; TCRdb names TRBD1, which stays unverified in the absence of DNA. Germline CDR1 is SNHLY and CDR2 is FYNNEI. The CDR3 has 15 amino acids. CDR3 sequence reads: CASRGDARSTDTQYF.

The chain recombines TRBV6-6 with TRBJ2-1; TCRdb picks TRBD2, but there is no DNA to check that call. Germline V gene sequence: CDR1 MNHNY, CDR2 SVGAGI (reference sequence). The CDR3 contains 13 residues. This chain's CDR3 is CASKLADYNEQFF.

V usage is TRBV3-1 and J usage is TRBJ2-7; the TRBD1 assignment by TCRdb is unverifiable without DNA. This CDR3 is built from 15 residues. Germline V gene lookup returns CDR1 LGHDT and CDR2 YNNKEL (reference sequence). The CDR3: CASSLLMNRAHEQYF.

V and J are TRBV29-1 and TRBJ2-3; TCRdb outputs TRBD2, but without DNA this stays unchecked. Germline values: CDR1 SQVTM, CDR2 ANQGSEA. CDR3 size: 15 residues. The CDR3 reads CSVERRGESPDTQYF.

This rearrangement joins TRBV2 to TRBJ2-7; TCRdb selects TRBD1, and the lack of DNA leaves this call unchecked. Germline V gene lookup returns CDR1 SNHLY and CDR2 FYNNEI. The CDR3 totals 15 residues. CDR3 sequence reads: CASSEGAGGSYEQYF.